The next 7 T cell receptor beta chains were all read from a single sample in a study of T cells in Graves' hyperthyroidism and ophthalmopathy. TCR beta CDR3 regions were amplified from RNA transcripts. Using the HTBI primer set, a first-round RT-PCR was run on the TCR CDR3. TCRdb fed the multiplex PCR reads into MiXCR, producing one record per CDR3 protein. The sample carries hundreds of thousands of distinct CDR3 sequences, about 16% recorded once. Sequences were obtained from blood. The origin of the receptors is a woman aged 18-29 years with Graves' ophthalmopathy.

This CDR3 reads CASNRAGSPLHF. The CDR3 DNA reads as TGTGCCAGCAACAGGGCCGGTTCACCCCTCCACTTT. V is TRBV2 and J is TRBJ1-6, with D perhaps TRBD1 (6 bases). V shed 7 bases and J shed 9 bases, with 10 bases lying between them. Germline CDR1 SNHLY, CDR2 FYNNEI. This CDR3 contains 12 residues.

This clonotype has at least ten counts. The CDR3 is CASSLAEGQNYNYGYTF. Here the CDR3 DNA reads TGTGCCAGCAGCTTAGCGGAAGGTCAGAACTATAACTATGGCTACACCTTC. This chain connects TRBV7-9 to TRBJ1-2; D uncertain. CDR1 SEHNR and CDR2 FQNEAQ come from the germline V gene (reference sequence). This CDR3 has 17 amino acids. V gave up 0 bases and J gave up 1 base, with 15 bases separating them.

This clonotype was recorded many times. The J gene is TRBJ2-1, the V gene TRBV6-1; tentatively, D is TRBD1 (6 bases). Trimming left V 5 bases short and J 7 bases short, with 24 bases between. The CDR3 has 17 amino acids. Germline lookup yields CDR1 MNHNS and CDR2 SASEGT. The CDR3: CASSPPRGRGRSNEQFF. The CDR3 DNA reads TGTGCCAGCAGTCCACCTCGTGGCAGGGGACGATCAAATGAGCAGTTCTTC.

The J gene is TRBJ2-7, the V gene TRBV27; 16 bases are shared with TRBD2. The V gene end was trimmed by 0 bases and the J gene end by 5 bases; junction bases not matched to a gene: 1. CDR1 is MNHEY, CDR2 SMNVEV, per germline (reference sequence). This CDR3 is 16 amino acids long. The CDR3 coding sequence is TGTGCCAGCAGTTTATCCGGGACTAGCGGGGGGGACGAGCAGTACTTC. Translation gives CASSLSGTSGGDEQYF.

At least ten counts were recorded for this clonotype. Here the CDR3 reads CASSLLAEQFF. In DNA form, the CDR3 reads TGTGCCAGCAGCTTGTTAGCTGAGCAGTTCTTC. This chain joins TRBV7-9 and TRBJ2-1; D unclear. CDR3 length: 11 residues. The ends were cut back, 3 bases at V and 9 bases at J, with 6 bases in the middle. CDR1 SEHNR and CDR2 FQNEAQ come from the germline V gene (reference sequence).

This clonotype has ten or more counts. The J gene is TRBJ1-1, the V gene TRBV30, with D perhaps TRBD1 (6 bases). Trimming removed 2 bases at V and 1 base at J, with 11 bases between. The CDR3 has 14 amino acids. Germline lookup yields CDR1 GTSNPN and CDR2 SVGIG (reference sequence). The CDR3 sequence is CAWSPGTKNTEAFF. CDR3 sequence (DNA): TGTGCCTGGAGTCCCGGGACAAAGAACACTGAAGCTTTCTTT. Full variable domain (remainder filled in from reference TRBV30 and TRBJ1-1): SQTIHQWPATLVQPVGSPLSLECTVEGTSNPNLYWYRQAAGRGLQLLFYSVGIGQISSEVPQNLSASRPQDRQFILSSKKLLLSDSGFYLCAWSPGTKNTEAFFGQGTRLTVV.

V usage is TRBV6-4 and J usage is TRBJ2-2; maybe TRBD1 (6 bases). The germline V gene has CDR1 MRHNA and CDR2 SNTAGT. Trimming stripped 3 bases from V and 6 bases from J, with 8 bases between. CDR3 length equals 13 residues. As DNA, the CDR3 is TGTGCCAGCAGTGAATCAGGGGCCGGGGAGCTGTTTTTT. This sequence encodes CASSESGAGELFF.